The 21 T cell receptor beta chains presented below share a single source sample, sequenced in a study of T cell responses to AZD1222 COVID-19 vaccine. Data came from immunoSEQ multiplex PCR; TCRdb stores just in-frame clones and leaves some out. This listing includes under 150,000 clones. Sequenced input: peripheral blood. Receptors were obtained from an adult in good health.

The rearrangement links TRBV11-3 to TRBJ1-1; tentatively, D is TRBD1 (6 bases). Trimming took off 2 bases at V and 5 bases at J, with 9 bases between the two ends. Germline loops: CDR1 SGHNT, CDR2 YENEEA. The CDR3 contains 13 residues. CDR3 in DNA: TGTGCCAGCAGCTTAACGGGGGCAACTGAAGCTTTCTTT. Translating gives CASSLTGATEAFF.

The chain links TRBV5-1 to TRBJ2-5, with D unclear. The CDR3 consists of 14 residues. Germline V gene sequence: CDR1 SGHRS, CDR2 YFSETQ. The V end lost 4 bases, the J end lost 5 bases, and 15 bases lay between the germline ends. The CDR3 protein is CASSPARVGETQYF. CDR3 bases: TGCGCCAGCAGCCCTGCCCGGGTCGGGGAGACCCAGTACTTC.

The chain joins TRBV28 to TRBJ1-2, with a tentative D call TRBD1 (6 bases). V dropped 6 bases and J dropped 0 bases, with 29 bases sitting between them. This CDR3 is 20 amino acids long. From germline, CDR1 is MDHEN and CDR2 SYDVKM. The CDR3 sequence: CASRVPQAPQQGYTNYGYTF. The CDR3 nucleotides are TGTGCCAGCAGAGTTCCCCAAGCCCCTCAACAGGGCTATACTAACTATGGCTACACCTTC.

Here the CDR3 DNA reads TGTGCCAGCAGCTTGGGGCTGGATGGGGCGGAGACCCAGTACTTC. This translates into CASSLGLDGAETQYF. The chain employs TRBV5-4 and TRBJ2-5; D perhaps matches TRBD1 (5 bases). The germline V gene encodes CDR1 SGHNT and CDR2 YYREEE (reference sequence). The CDR3 contains 15 residues. Trimming pared 0 bases from V and 5 bases from J, leaving 14 bases between.

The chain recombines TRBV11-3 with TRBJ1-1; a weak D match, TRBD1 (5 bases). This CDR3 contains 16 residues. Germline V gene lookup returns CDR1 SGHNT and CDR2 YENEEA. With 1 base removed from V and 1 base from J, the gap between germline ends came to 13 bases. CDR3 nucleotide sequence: TGTGCCAGCAGCTTAGGGGTTACAGGATCGAACACTGAAGCTTTCTTT. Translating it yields CASSLGVTGSNTEAFF.

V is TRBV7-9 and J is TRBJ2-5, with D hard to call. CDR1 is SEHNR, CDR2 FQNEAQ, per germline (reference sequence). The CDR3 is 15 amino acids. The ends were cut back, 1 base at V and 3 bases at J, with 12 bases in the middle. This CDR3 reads CASSLGRTAKETQYF. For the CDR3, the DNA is TGTGCCAGCAGCTTAGGGCGGACCGCAAAAGAGACCCAGTACTTC.

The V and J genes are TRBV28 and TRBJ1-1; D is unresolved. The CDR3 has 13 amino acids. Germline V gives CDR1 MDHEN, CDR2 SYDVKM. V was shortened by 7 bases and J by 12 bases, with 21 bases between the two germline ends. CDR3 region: CASTSHGKGWPFF. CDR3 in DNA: TGTGCCAGCACCTCCCATGGTAAGGGTTGGCCTTTCTTT.

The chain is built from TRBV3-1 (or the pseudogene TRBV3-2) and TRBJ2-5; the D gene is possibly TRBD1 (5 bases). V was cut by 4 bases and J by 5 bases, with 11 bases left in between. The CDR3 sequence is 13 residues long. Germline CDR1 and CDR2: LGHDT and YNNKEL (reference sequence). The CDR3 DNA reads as TGTGCCAGCAGCCGAGGCAGGGTGGAGACCCAGTACTTC. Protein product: CASSRGRVETQYF.

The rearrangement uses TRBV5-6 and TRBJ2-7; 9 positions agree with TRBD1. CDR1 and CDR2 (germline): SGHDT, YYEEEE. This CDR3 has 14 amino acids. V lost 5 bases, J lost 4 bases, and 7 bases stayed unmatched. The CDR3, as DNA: TGTGCCAGCAGACCCGGGACAGGGATTTACGAGCAGTACTTC. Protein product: CASRPGTGIYEQYF.

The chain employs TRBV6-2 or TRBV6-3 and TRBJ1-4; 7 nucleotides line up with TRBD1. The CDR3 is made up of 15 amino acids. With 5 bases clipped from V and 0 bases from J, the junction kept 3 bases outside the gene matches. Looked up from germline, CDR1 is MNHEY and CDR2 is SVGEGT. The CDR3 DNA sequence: TGTGCCAGCAGTCGGACAGGAGCAACTAATGAAAAACTGTTTTTT. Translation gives CASSRTGATNEKLFF.

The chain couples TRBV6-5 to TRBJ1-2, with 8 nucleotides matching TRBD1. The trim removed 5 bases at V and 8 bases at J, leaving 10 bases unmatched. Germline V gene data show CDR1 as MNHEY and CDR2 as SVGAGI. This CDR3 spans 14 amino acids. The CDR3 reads CASSPDRVRAGYTF. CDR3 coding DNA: TGTGCCAGCAGTCCGGACAGGGTGAGGGCGGGCTACACCTTC.

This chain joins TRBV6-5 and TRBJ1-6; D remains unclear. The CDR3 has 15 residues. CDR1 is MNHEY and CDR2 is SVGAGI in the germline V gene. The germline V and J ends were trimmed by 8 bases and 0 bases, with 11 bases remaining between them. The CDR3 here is CASVQTSSYNSPLHF. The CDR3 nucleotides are TGTGCCAGCGTTCAGACGAGCTCCTATAATTCACCCCTCCACTTT.

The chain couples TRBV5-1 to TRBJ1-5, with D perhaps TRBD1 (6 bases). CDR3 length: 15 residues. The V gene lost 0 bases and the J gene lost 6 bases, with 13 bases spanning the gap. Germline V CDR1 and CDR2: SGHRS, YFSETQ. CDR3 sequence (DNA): TGCGCCAGCAGCTTGGAAGGCGGGGGCGGTCAGCCCCAGCATTTT. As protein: CASSLEGGGGQPQHF.

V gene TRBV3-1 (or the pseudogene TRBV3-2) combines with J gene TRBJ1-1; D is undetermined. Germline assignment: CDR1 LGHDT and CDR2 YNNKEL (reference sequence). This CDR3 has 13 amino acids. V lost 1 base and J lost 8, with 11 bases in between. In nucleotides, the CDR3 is TGTGCCAGCAGCCAAGTCTCGGGCCGAGAAGCTTTCTTT. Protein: CASSQVSGREAFF.

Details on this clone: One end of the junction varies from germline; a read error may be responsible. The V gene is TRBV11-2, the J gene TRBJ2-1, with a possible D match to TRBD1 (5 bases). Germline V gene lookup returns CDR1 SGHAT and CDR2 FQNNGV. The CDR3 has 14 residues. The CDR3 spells CASSLVDYSALGVF. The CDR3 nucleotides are TGTGCCAGCAGCTTAGTTGATTACTCGGCGTTAGGGGTCTTC. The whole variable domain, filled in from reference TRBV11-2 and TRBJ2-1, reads EAGVAQSPRYKIIEKRQSVAFWCNPISGHATLYWYQQILGQGPKLLIQFQNNGVVDDSQLPKDRFSAERLKGVDSTLKIQPAKLEDSAVYLCASSLVDYSALGVFGPGTRLTVL.

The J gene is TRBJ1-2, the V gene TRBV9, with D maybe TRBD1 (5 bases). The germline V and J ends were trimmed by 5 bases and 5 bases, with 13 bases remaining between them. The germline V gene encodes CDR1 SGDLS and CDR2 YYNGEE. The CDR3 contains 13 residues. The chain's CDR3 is CASRIEGTYGYTF. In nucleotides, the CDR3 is TGTGCCAGCAGAATAGAAGGGACTTATGGCTACACCTTC.

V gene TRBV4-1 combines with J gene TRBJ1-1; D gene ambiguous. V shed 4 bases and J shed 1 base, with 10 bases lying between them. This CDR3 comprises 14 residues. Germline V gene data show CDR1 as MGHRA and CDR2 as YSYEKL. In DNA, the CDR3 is TGCGCCAGCAGCCCCTGGACCGAGAACACTGAAGCTTTCTTT. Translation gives CASSPWTENTEAFF.

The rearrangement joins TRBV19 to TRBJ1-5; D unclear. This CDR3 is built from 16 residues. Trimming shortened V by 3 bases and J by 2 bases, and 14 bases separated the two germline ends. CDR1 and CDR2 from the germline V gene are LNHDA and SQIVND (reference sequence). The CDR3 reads CASSMKGGLGNQPQHF. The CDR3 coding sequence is TGTGCCAGTAGTATGAAAGGTGGGTTAGGCAATCAGCCCCAGCATTTT.

The CDR3 DNA reads TGTGCCAGCAGCTCGGACAGAGCCGAATCCTACAATGAGCAGTTCTTC. Amino acid sequence: CASSSDRAESYNEQFF. The V gene is TRBV25-1, the J gene TRBJ2-1; possible D gene TRBD1, 6 bases. Trimming removed 6 bases from V and 1 base from J, with 16 bases in between. In germline, CDR1 is MGHDK, CDR2 SYGVNS. The CDR3 is 16 amino acids.

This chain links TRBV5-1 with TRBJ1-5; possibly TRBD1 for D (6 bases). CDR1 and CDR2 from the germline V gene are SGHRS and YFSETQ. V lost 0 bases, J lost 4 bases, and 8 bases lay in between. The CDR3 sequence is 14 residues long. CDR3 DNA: TGCGCCAGCAGCTTGGGACAGGCTAATCAGCCCCAGCATTTT. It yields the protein CASSLGQANQPQHF.

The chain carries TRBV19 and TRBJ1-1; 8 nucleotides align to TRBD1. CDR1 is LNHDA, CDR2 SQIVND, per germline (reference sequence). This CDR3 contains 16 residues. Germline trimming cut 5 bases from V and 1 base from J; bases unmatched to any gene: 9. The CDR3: CASSPRTGRENTEAFF. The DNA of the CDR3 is TGTGCCAGTAGTCCTCGGACAGGGAGGGAGAACACTGAAGCTTTCTTT.